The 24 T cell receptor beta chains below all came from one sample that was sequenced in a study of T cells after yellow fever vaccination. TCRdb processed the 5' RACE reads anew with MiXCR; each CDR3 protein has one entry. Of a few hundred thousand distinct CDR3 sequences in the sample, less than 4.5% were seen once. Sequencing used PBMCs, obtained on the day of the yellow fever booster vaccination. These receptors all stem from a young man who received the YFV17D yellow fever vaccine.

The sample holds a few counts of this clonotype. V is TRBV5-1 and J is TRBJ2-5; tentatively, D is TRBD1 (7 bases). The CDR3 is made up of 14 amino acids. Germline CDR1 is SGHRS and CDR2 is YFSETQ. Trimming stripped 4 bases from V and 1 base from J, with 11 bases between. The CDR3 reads CASSRRGLQETQYF. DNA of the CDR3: TGCGCCAGCAGCAGGAGGGGGCTCCAAGAGACCCAGTACTTC.

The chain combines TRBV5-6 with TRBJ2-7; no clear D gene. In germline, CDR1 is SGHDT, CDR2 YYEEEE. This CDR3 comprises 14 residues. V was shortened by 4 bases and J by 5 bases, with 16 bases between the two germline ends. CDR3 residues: CASSVPPLGDEQYV. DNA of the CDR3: TGTGCCAGCAGCGTGCCCCCGCTGGGCGACGAGCAGTACGTC.

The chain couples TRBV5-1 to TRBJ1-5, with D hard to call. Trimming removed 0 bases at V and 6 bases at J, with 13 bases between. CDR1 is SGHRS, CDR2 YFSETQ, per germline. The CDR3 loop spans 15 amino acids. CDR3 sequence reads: CASSLGYFGIQPQHF. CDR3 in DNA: TGCGCCAGCAGCTTGGGTTATTTCGGGATTCAGCCCCAGCATTTT.

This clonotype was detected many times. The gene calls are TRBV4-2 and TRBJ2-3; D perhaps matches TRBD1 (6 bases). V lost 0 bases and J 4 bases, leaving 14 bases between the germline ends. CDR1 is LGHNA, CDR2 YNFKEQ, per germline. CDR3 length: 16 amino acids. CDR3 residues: CASSQDGASGADTQYF. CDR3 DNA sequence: TGTGCCAGCAGCCAAGACGGGGCCTCAGGGGCAGATACGCAGTATTTT.

CDR3 sequence (DNA): TGTGCCAGCAGTTACAGGGGGAGCAGGTTGGAGCAGTACGTC. As protein: CASSYRGSRLEQYV. The rearrangement links TRBV6-2 or TRBV6-3 to TRBJ2-7; possible D gene TRBD1, 6 bases. V lost 2 bases and J lost 7, with 15 bases in between. The CDR3 totals 14 residues. CDR1 MNHEY and CDR2 SVGEGT come from the germline V gene.

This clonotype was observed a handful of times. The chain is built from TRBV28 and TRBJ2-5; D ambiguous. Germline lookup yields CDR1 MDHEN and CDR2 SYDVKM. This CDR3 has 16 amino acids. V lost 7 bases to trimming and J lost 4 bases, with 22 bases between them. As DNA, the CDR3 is TGTGCCAGCACCTCCCTCCCCCAAGCCCTAGTAGAGACCCAGTACTTC. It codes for CASTSLPQALVETQYF.

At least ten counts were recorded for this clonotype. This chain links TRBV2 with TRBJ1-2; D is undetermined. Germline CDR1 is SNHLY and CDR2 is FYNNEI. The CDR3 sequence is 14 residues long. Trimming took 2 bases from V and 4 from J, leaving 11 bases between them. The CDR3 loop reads CASSERKTAYGYTF. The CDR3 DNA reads TGTGCCAGCAGTGAAAGGAAAACGGCCTATGGCTACACCTTC.

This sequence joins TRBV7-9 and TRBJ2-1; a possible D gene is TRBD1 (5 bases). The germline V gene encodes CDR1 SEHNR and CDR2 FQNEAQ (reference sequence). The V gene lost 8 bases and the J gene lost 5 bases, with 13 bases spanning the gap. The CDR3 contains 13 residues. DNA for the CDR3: TGTGCCAGCCCCCAGGGAACGAACAATGAGCAGTTCTTC. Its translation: CASPQGTNNEQFF.

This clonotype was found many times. The CDR3 here is CSVETLRVDGYTF. The CDR3 nucleotides read TGCAGCGTTGAAACCCTGAGGGTCGATGGCTACACCTTC. This sequence joins TRBV29-1 and TRBJ1-2; D remains ambiguous. The germline V gene has CDR1 SQVTM and CDR2 ANQGSEA. This CDR3 has 13 amino acids. With 2 bases removed from V and 6 bases from J, the gap between germline ends came to 13 bases.

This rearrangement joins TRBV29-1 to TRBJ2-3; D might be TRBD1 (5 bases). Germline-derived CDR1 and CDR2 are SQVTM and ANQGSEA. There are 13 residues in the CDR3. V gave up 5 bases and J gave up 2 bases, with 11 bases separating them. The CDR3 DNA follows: TGCAGCGTTTGGGGCCCGGCCACAGATACGCAGTATTTT. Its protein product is CSVWGPATDTQYF.

CDR3 amino acids: CASMPAGGTIYEQYV. As DNA, the CDR3 is TGTGCCAGCATGCCGGCAGGGGGGACTATTTACGAGCAGTACGTC. This chain connects TRBV6-5 to TRBJ2-7; TRBD1 or TRBD2 may be the D gene (7 bases each). CDR1 is MNHEY and CDR2 is SVGAGI in the germline V gene. V dropped 7 bases and J dropped 4 bases, with 20 bases sitting between them. The CDR3 spans 15 residues.

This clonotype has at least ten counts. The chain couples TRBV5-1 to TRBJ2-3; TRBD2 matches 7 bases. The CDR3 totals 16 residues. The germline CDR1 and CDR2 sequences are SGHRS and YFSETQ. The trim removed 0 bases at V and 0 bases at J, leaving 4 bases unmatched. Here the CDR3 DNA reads TGCGCCAGCAGCTTGGAACGCGGGGGAAGCACAGATACGCAGTATTTT. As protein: CASSLERGGSTDTQYF.

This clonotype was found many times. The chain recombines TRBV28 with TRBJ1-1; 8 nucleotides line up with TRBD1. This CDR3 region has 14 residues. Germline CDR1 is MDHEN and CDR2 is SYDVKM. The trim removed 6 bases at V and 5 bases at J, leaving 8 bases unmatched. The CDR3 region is CASRKQGVVTEAFF. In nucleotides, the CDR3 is TGTGCCAGCAGAAAACAGGGGGTGGTGACTGAAGCTTTCTTT.

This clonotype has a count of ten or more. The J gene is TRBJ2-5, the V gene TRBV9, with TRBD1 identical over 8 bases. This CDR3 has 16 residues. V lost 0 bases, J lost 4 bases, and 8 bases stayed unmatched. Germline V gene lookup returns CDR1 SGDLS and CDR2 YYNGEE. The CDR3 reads CASSVGRDRGGETQYF. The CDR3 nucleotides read TGTGCCAGCAGCGTAGGCAGAGACAGGGGAGGAGAGACCCAGTACTTC.

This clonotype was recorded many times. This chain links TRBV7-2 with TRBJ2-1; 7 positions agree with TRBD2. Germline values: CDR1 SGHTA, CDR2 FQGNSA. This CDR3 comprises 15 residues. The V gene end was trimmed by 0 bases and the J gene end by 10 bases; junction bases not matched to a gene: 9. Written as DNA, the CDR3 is TGTGCCAGCAGCTTAGCGAAGTCTAGCGGAATAGAGCAGTTCTTC. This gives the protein CASSLAKSSGIEQFF.

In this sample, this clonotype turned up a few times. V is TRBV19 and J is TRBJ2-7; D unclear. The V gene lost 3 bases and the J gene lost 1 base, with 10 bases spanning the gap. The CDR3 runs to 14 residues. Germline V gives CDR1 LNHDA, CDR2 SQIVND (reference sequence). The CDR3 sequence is CASSIRVPSYEQYF. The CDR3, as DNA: TGTGCCAGTAGTATCCGGGTCCCATCCTACGAGCAGTACTTC. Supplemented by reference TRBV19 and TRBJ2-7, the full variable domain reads DGGITQSPKYLFRKEGQNVTLSCEQNLNHDAMYWYRQDPGQGLRLIYYSQIVNDFQKGDIAEGYSVSREKKESFPLTVTSAQKNPTAFYLCASSIRVPSYEQYFGPGTRLTVT.

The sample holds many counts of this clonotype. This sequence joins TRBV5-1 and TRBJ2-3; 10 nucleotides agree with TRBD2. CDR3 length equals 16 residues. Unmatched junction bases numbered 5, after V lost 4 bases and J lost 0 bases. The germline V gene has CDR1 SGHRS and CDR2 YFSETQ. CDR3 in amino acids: CASSLSGGTSTDTQYF. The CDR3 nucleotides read TGCGCCAGCAGCCTTAGCGGGGGGACTAGCACAGATACGCAGTATTTT.

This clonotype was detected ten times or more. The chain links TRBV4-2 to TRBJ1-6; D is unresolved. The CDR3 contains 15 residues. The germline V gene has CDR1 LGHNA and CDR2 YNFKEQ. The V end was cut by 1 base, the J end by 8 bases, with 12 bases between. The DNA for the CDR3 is TGTGCCAGCAGCCAAGCAGGCCTTGGGGATTCACCCCTCCACTTT. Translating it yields CASSQAGLGDSPLHF.

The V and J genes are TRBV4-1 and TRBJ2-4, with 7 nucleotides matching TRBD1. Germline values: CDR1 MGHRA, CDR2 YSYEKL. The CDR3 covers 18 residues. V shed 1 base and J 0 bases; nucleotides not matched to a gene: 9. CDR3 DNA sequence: TGCGCCAGCAGCCAAGTCCCCCATACAGGGGTAGCCAAAAACATTCAGTACTTC. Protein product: CASSQVPHTGVAKNIQYF.

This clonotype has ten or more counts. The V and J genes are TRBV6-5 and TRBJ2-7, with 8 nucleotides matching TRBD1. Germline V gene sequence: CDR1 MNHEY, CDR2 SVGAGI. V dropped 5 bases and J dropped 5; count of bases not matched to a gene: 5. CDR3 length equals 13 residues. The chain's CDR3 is CASSPTGDDEQYF. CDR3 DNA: TGTGCCAGCAGTCCGACAGGGGATGACGAGCAGTACTTC.

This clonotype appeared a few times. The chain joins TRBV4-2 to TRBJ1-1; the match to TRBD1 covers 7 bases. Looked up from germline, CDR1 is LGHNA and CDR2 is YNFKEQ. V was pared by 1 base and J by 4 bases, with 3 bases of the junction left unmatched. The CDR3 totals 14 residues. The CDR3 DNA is TGTGCCAGCAGCCAAGCGCAGGGGGGCACTGAAGCTTTCTTT. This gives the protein CASSQAQGGTEAFF.

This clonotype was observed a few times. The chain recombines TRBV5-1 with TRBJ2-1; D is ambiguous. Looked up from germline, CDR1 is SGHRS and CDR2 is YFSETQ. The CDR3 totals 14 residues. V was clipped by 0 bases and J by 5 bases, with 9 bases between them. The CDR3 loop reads CASSLGNPDNEQFF. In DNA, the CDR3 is TGCGCCAGCAGCTTGGGGAACCCTGACAATGAGCAGTTCTTC.

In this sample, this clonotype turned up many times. In DNA, the CDR3 is TGCGCCAGCAGCCAAGTTCCAGGGTGGGGGTACGAGCAGTACGTC. It encodes CASSQVPGWGYEQYV. This sequence joins TRBV4-1 and TRBJ2-7; possibly TRBD1 or TRBD2 for D (5 bases each). This CDR3 has 15 amino acids. Germline assignment: CDR1 MGHRA and CDR2 YSYEKL. V was shortened by 1 base and J by 4 bases, with 14 bases between the two germline ends.

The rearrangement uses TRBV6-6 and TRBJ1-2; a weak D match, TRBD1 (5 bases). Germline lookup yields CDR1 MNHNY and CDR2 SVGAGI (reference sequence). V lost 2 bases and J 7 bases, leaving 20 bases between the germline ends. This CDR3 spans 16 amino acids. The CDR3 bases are TGTGCCAGCAGTTACCTGACAAACGCGGGGGGAGTTGGCTACACCTTC. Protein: CASSYLTNAGGVGYTF.